Listed below are T cell receptor beta chains from one sample, sequenced in a study of PD-1 blockade in classical Hodgkin lymphoma. Method: immunoSEQ multiplex PCR; TCRdb's copy keeps in-frame clones and lacks some. The table has about 41,000 clones, 76% seen once. This specimen consisted of peripheral blood mononuclear cells (PBMCs), obtained at baseline. Receptors were obtained from a human donor with classical Hodgkin lymphoma. CDR3s include the opening cysteine and the closing phenylalanine or tryptophan.

V	J	CDR3
TRBV28	TRBJ1-1	CASSPSLTGEAFF
TRBV7-6	TRBJ1-3	CASSSGQGRGNTIYF
TRBV19	TRBJ2-7	CASSPRRGTETYEQYF
TRBV30	TRBJ2-3	CAWSDLGPDTQYF
TRBV30	TRBJ1-2	CAWTAGSYGYTF
TRBV6-1	TRBJ2-7	CASREPVPPNEQYF
TRBV10-3	TRBJ1-4	CAISDGQNEKLFF
TRBV9	TRBJ2-3	CASSSEGTRRTDTQYF
TRBV30	TRBJ1-1	CAWSGMGRSTEAFF
TRBV7-2	TRBJ2-7	CASSLRGGSSYEQYF
TRBV27	TRBJ2-7	CASSLYGLAGGLPRDEQYF